These 12 T cell receptor beta chains share one sample of origin, sequenced in a study of cytomegalovirus exposure and HLA in healthy donors. Primers for the PCR totalled 60 Vbeta and 13 Jbeta. TCRdb's copy holds only in-frame clones and misses some; the assay was immunoSEQ multiplex PCR. The sample yields about 67,000 clones, roughly 80% seen once. Sequencing was carried out using PBMCs. Receptors were obtained from a woman aged 25 to 45 in good health and CMV-seronegative.

The chain has TRBV7-9 and TRBJ1-5, with a weak D call TRBD1 (5 bases). Germline values: CDR1 SEHNR, CDR2 FQNEAQ (reference sequence). V lost 2 bases to trimming and J lost 4 bases, with 15 bases between them. CDR3 size: 16 residues. CDR3 sequence (DNA): TGTGCCAGCAGCTTATCCACCCGGTCAGGGAATCAGCCCCAGCATTTT. Amino acid sequence: CASSLSTRSGNQPQHF.

The chain carries TRBV6-5 and TRBJ2-7, with 12 bases lining up with TRBD1. V was clipped by 6 bases and J by 6 bases; unmatched bases: 3. Per germline, CDR1 MNHEY and CDR2 SVGAGI. The CDR3 is 13 residues long. CDR3 protein: CASRGTGGPEQYF. CDR3 sequence (DNA): TGTGCCAGCAGAGGGACAGGGGGCCCCGAGCAGTACTTC.

This clone was detected only a few times. The chain is built from TRBV19 and TRBJ1-1, with D maybe TRBD1 (5 bases). The CDR3 length is 14 residues. Germline-derived CDR1 and CDR2 are LNHDA and SQIVND (reference sequence). Trimming removed 5 bases from V and 5 bases from J, with 15 bases in between. The CDR3 reads CASSQGVAGTEAFF. CDR3 bases: TGTGCCAGTAGTCAAGGGGTCGCGGGGACTGAAGCTTTCTTT.

The sample holds one count of this clone. The chain joins TRBV7-2 to TRBJ2-1, with 12 bases fitting TRBD2. Germline values: CDR1 SGHTA, CDR2 FQGNSA. Germline trimming cut 2 bases from V and 10 bases from J; bases unmatched to any gene: 12. The CDR3 has 17 residues. Here the CDR3 reads CASSLRTSGNPYREQFF. In DNA form, the CDR3 reads TGTGCCAGCAGCTTAAGGACTAGCGGGAACCCTTACAGGGAGCAGTTCTTC.

V usage is TRBV19 and J usage is TRBJ2-5, with unresolved D. The CDR3 extends over 13 amino acids. Germline V lookup: CDR1 LNHDA, CDR2 SQIVND (reference sequence). The V and J ends lost 1 base and 5 bases respectively, with 8 bases between them. CDR3 loop: CASSIGGMETQYF. The CDR3 DNA is TGTGCCAGTAGTATAGGAGGCATGGAGACCCAGTACTTC.

This clone has more than one count but fewer than ten. The V and J genes are TRBV5-1 and TRBJ2-5, with 7 bases matching TRBD2. This CDR3 spans 16 amino acids. Per germline, CDR1 SGHRS and CDR2 YFSETQ. With 4 bases clipped from V and 2 bases from J, the junction kept 11 bases outside the gene matches. The CDR3 region is CASSLQVAGEQETQYF. The CDR3, as DNA: TGCGCCAGCAGCCTTCAGGTTGCGGGGGAACAAGAGACCCAGTACTTC.

The chain links TRBV6-6 to TRBJ1-5, with 8 bases lining up with TRBD1. CDR1 is MNHNY, CDR2 SVGAGI, per germline (reference sequence). The V gene end was trimmed by 5 bases and the J gene end by 0 bases; junction bases not matched to a gene: 3. The CDR3 consists of 15 residues. The CDR3 reads CASSRDRNSNQPQHF. The CDR3 DNA is TGTGCCAGCAGTAGGGACAGGAATAGCAATCAGCCCCAGCATTTT.

The chain links TRBV27 to TRBJ2-5; 9 bases agree with TRBD1. Germline V gene sequence: CDR1 MNHEY, CDR2 SMNVEV (reference sequence). Unmatched junction bases numbered 5, after V lost 5 bases and J lost 4 bases. The CDR3 has 14 residues. In DNA form, the CDR3 reads TGTGCCAGCAGTCGGACAGGGGCGGGAGAGACCCAGTACTTC. Translated: CASSRTGAGETQYF.

The chain is built from TRBV14 and TRBJ2-1; 8 bases match TRBD2. Trimming at V came to 2 bases and at J to 8 bases, leaving 11 bases not matched to a gene. Germline CDR1 reads SGHDN; CDR2 reads FVKESK. CDR3 length equals 16 residues. This CDR3 is CASSQNGGAGSYEQFF. The CDR3 DNA reads TGTGCCAGCAGCCAAAACGGGGGGGCCGGTTCCTATGAGCAGTTCTTC. Complete variable domain (other parts from reference TRBV14 and TRBJ2-1): EAGVTQFPSHSVIEKGQTVTLRCDPISGHDNLYWYRRVMGKEIKFLLHFVKESKQDESGMPNNRFLAERTGGTYSTLKVQPAELEDSGVYFCASSQNGGAGSYEQFFGPGTRLTVL.

This sequence joins TRBV19 and TRBJ1-4, with no clear D. The CDR3 spans 15 residues. From germline, CDR1 is LNHDA and CDR2 SQIVND (reference sequence). Deletions cut 5 bases from V and 0 bases from J, with 10 bases between. Here the CDR3 DNA reads TGTGCCAGTAGTGTCTCTAGTGCAACTAATGAAAAACTGTTTTTT. Protein: CASSVSSATNEKLFF.

This clone has more than one count but fewer than ten. At one of its ends the junction is not consistent with the germline gene, which may arise from a read error. The chain has TRBV7-7 and TRBJ2-5, with 14 bases matching TRBD2. The CDR3 contains 15 residues. Germline assignment: CDR1 SSHAT and CDR2 FNYEAQ (reference sequence). The CDR3 is CASSLRTSGGETQYF. CDR3 DNA sequence: TGTGCTAGCAGCTTACGGACTAGCGGGGGGGAGACCCAGTACTTC.

There are a few counts of this clone. V is TRBV6-6 and J is TRBJ1-6; 7 positions agree with TRBD1. CDR1 is MNHNY, CDR2 SVGAGI, per germline (reference sequence). Trimming at V came to 6 bases and at J to 8 bases, leaving 4 bases not matched to a gene. The CDR3 covers 13 residues. DNA of the CDR3: TGTGCCAGCAGAGGACAGGAGGATTCACCCCTCCACTTT. This codes for CASRGQEDSPLHF.